What follows is one T cell receptor beta chain and its context. As yet, its antigen is unknown. This record comes from a study of shared clonotypes between healthy human individuals. Study-level findings and limits: Non-shared clonotypes displayed generation probabilities falling below those of clonotypes present in all four donors.

Deep was the level at which the assay was run. Method: immunoSEQ multiplex PCR; TCRdb's copy keeps in-frame clones and lacks some. The sample holds about 2 million clones; approximately 95% are singletons and the top ten take 0.13%. V was cut by 6 bases and J by 0 bases, with 11 bases left in between. The CDR3 extends over 14 amino acids. In germline, CDR1 is SQVTM, CDR2 ANQGSEA. Everyone who donated was a Caucasian adult who lived in Nashville, Tennessee. The TCR comes from a man aged 18-30 years in good health. The chain couples TRBV29-1 to TRBJ2-2, with D perhaps assigned TRBD1 or TRBD2 (5 bases each). The sequenced sample was naive CD4+ T cells sorted from blood. Subset here: CD45RA+ positively selected. As DNA, the CDR3 is TGCAGCGTCACCGGGGCCGCGAACACCGGGGAGCTGTTTTTT. Amino acids: CSVTGAANTGELFF.